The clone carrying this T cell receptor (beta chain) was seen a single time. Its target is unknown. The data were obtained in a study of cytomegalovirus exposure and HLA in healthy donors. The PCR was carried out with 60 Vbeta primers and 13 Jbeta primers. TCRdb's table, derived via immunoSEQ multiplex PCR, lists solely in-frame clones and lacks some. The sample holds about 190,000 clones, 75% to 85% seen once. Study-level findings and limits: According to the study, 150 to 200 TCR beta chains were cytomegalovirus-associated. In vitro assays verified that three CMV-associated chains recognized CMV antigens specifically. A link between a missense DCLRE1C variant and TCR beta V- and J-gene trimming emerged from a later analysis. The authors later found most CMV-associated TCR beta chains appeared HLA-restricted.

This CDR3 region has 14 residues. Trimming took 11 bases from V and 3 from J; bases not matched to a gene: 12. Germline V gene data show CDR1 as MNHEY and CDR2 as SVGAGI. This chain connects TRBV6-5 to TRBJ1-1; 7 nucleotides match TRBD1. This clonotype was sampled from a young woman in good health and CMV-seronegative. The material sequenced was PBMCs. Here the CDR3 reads CASRDDRVDTEAFF. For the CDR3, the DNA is TGTGCCTCCCGAGACGACAGGGTGGACACTGAAGCTTTCTTT.